The rows below give T cell receptor beta chains drawn from one sample of a study of regulatory T cells in long-lasting Graves disease. TCRdb fed the multiplex PCR reads into MiXCR, producing one record per CDR3 protein. The data contain around 250,000 distinct CDR3 sequences, over 20% of them singletons. This specimen consisted of peripheral blood mononuclear cells (PBMCs), obtained at new diagnosis, from a patient treated with antithyroid drugs. The receptors stem from a female donor with Graves disease. Each CDR3 is given with its conserved first and last residue. D genes are given only for firm matches. The size entry is marked missing in some rows and otherwise reads once, few, many or a size class.

V	size	D	J	CDR3	DNA
TRBV11-3	many	NA	TRBJ2-2	CASSGRNTGELFF	TGTGCCAGCAGCGGGCGGAACACCGGGGAGCTGTTTTTT
TRBV11-2	NA	TRBD2	TRBJ2-3	CASRRGLAGATDTQYF	TGTGCCAGCAGAAGAGGACTAGCGGGAGCCACAGATACGCAGTATTTT
TRBV7-2	many	TRBD1	TRBJ1-2	CASSRGTVTYGYTF	TGTGCCAGCAGTCGAGGGACAGTGACCTATGGCTACACCTTC
TRBV20-1	NA	NA	TRBJ2-7	CSAGVGTDRVEQYF	TGCAGTGCTGGAGTCGGGACGGACCGAGTTGAGCAGTACTTC
TRBV11-3	many	TRBD1	TRBJ2-1	CASSFLGQGINEQFF	TGTGCCAGCAGCTTTTTGGGACAGGGTATCAATGAGCAGTTCTTC
TRBV6-1	many	NA	TRBJ2-7	CASREQAYTSYEQYF	TGTGCCAGCAGAGAACAGGCCTATACTTCCTACGAGCAGTACTTC
TRBV2	many	NA	TRBJ2-4	CASGRDEAKNIQYF	TGTGCCAGCGGAAGGGATGAGGCCAAAAACATTCAGTACTTC
TRBV6-1	NA	NA	TRBJ1-2	CASRLQNNYGYTF	TGTGCCAGCAGGTTACAGAATAACTATGGCTACACCTTC
TRBV5-6	NA	TRBD2	TRBJ2-1	CASSLEGTSGYNGQFF	TGTGCCAGCAGCCTTGAAGGGACTAGCGGATACAATGGGCAGTTCTTC
TRBV19	many	NA	TRBJ2-1	CASSKGDPYNEQFF	TGTGCCAGTAGTAAGGGGGACCCGTACAATGAGCAGTTCTTC
TRBV11-2	many	NA	TRBJ2-7	CASSPRRGQSSYEQYF	TGTGCCAGCAGCCCGCGGAGGGGACAAAGCTCCTACGAGCAGTACTTC
TRBV11-2	many	NA	TRBJ1-1	CASSFVNTEAFF	TGTGCCAGCAGCTTTGTGAACACTGAAGCTTTCTTT
TRBV4-3	NA	NA	TRBJ2-3	CASSLTKSTDTQYF	TGCGCCAGCAGCCTTACGAAGAGCACAGATACGCAGTATTTT
TRBV30	many	NA	TRBJ2-7	CAWESAREMVLEQYF	TGTGCCTGGGAATCGGCGAGGGAGATGGTTCTCGAGCAGTACTTC
TRBV20-1	NA	TRBD2	TRBJ2-1	CSARDPLAGVSSYNEQFF	TGCAGTGCTAGAGACCCACTAGCGGGGGTTAGCTCCTACAATGAGCAGTTCTTC
TRBV3-1	many	NA	TRBJ2-7	CASSSEGYEQYF	TGTGCCAGCAGCTCAGAGGGGTACGAGCAGTACTTC
TRBV6-1	many	NA	TRBJ1-5	CASGMGNQPQHF	TGTGCCAGCGGTATGGGCAATCAGCCCCAGCATTTT
TRBV20-1	NA	TRBD1	TRBJ2-3	CSVEARDRYTDTQYF	TGCAGTGTTGAAGCCCGGGACAGATACACAGATACGCAGTATTTT
TRBV7-2	many	NA	TRBJ2-5	CASSLRGAQETQYF	TGTGCCAGCAGCCTCAGGGGAGCCCAAGAGACCCAGTACTTC
TRBV20-1	NA	NA	TRBJ1-6	CSARGTAKGSPLHF	TGCAGTGCTAGGGGTACAGCTAAAGGGTCACCCCTCCACTTT
TRBV12-3/TRBV12-4	many	NA	TRBJ2-7	CASSFAGEGYEQYF	TGTGCCAGCAGTTTCGCAGGGGAAGGCTACGAGCAGTACTTC
TRBV12-3/TRBV12-4	many	NA	TRBJ1-3	CATSTGTGNTIYF	TGTGCCACCTCAACGGGTACTGGAAACACCATATATTTT
TRBV20-1	NA	TRBD2	TRBJ2-3	CSALSGGSFADTQYF	TGCAGTGCTCTCAGCGGGGGGAGCTTCGCAGATACGCAGTATTTT
TRBV15	NA	NA	TRBJ1-2	CATSRGGGYGYTF	TGTGCCACCAGCAGAGGAGGCGGGTATGGCTACACCTTC
TRBV6-2/TRBV6-3	many	NA	TRBJ1-5	CASWDRSSPNQPQHF	TGTGCCAGTTGGGACCGGTCGAGCCCCAATCAGCCCCAGCATTTT
TRBV7-8	many	NA	TRBJ1-5	CASSRGTSRRGNQPQHF	TGTGCCAGCAGTAGAGGAACCTCACGGAGAGGCAATCAGCCCCAGCATTTT
TRBV11-2	many	NA	TRBJ2-1	CASSSTLSQVEQFF	TGTGCCAGCAGCTCAACCTTAAGTCAAGTGGAGCAGTTCTTC
TRBV11-2	many	TRBD1	TRBJ2-7	CASSPGQVSSSYEQYF	TGTGCCAGCAGCCCCGGACAGGTTTCGAGCTCCTACGAGCAGTACTTC
TRBV20-1	NA	NA	TRBJ1-6	CSARGGRSPLHF	TGCAGTGCTAGAGGGGGTCGTTCACCCCTCCACTTT
TRBV11-2	many	TRBD2	TRBJ2-3	CASSGSGRKPTDTQYF	TGTGCCAGCAGCGGTAGCGGGAGGAAACCCACAGATACGCAGTATTTT
TRBV6-2/TRBV6-3	many	TRBD1	TRBJ2-3	CASSPGQGDTQYF	TGTGCCAGCAGTCCGGGACAGGGGGATACGCAGTATTTT
TRBV7-8	many	TRBD2	TRBJ2-5	CASSSNGRAGETQYF	TGTGCCAGCAGCTCGAACGGGAGGGCGGGGGAGACCCAGTACTTC
TRBV12-3/TRBV12-4	many	NA	TRBJ1-2	CASSASANYGYTF	TGTGCCAGCAGTGCCTCGGCTAACTATGGCTACACCTTC
TRBV20-1	few	NA	TRBJ2-1	CSGSSGLYNEQFF	TGCAGTGGTAGTTCCGGACTCTACAATGAGCAGTTCTTC
TRBV5-6	many	TRBD1	TRBJ2-4	CASSLVGTGQNIQYF	TGTGCCAGCAGCTTGGTCGGGACAGGGCAAAACATTCAGTACTTC
TRBV27	many	TRBD1	TRBJ2-3	CASSPDRGSTDTQYF	TGTGCCAGCAGCCCGGACAGGGGGAGCACAGATACGCAGTATTTT
TRBV7-6	many	NA	TRBJ2-3	CASSSLNSTDTQYF	TGTGCCAGCAGCTCGCTAAACAGCACAGATACGCAGTATTTT
TRBV7-3	NA	NA	TRBJ2-7	CASSLQEGTEQYF	TGTGCCAGCAGCTTACAGGAGGGTACCGAGCAGTACTTC
TRBV5-4	few	NA	TRBJ1-1	CASSALTGKGTEAFF	TGTGCCAGCAGCGCACTGACGGGTAAGGGCACTGAAGCTTTCTTT
TRBV20-1	many	NA	TRBJ1-5	CRAWYRDFGPQHF	TGCAGGGCATGGTACAGGGACTTTGGGCCCCAGCATTTT
TRBV2	NA	TRBD2	TRBJ2-3	CASKNRGTSGRGTDTQYF	TGTGCCAGCAAAAATCGCGGGACTAGCGGGAGAGGCACAGATACGCAGTATTTT
TRBV19	NA	NA	TRBJ2-7	CASSIDAATYEQYF	TGTGCCAGTAGTATAGACGCGGCCACCTACGAGCAGTACTTC
TRBV12-3/TRBV12-4	many	NA	TRBJ2-1	CASSFNRVDEQFF	TGTGCCAGCAGTTTTAACAGGGTCGATGAGCAGTTCTTC
TRBV4-1	many	NA	TRBJ1-5	CASSHGKVSNQPQHF	TGCGCCAGCAGCCATGGGAAGGTTAGCAATCAGCCCCAGCATTTT
TRBV5-5	few	NA	TRBJ1-2	CASSDGTIYGAYGYTF	TGTGCCAGCAGCGATGGGACAATCTATGGGGCCTATGGCTACACCTTC
TRBV6-1	many	TRBD2	TRBJ2-1	CASSSGLAGSNEQFF	TGTGCCAGCAGCAGCGGACTAGCGGGATCCAATGAGCAGTTCTTC
TRBV6-2/TRBV6-3	many	NA	TRBJ2-1	CASSPGMVVNEQFF	TGTGCCAGCAGTCCGGGGATGGTGGTCAATGAGCAGTTCTTC
TRBV7-2	many	NA	TRBJ1-5	CASSSHGFGGQPQHF	TGTGCCAGCAGCTCCCACGGGTTTGGGGGCCAGCCCCAGCATTTT
TRBV12-3/TRBV12-4	many	NA	TRBJ1-1	CASTTAVSGLTEAFF	TGTGCCAGCACCACAGCGGTCTCGGGGTTAACTGAAGCTTTCTTT
TRBV6-1	medium-sized	NA	TRBJ1-5	CASSPNDILWGETHF	TGTGCCAGCAGTCCCAACGACATTTTGTGGGGTGAAACGCATTTT
TRBV4-1	many	NA	TRBJ2-1	CASSQDPSSYNEQFF	TGTGCCAGCAGCCAAGACCCGAGCTCCTACAATGAGCAGTTCTTC
TRBV29-1	many	TRBD1	TRBJ1-1	CSVMEHLRGLDTEAFF	TGCAGCGTCATGGAACACCTCAGGGGGCTTGATACTGAAGCTTTCTTT
TRBV12-3/TRBV12-4	NA	NA	TRBJ1-4	CASSLEVWEKLFF	TGTGCCAGCAGTTTGGAGGTTTGGGAAAAACTGTTTTTT
TRBV24-1	few	NA	TRBJ2-2	CATSEWGGTGELFF	TGTGCCACCAGTGAATGGGGAGGCACCGGGGAGCTGTTTTTT
TRBV6-1	NA	NA	TRBJ2-1	CASLPERSLNEQFF	TGTGCCAGCCTACCGGAGCGGAGCCTCAATGAGCAGTTCTTC
TRBV6-1	many	NA	TRBJ1-3	CASSEGPYIVSSGNTIYF	TGTGCCAGCAGTGAAGGTCCCTACATCGTCTCCTCTGGAAACACCATATATTTT
TRBV19	many	NA	TRBJ1-5	CASRGQSGIGNNQPQHF	TGTGCCAGTAGAGGACAGTCTGGGATTGGTAACAATCAGCCCCAGCATTTT